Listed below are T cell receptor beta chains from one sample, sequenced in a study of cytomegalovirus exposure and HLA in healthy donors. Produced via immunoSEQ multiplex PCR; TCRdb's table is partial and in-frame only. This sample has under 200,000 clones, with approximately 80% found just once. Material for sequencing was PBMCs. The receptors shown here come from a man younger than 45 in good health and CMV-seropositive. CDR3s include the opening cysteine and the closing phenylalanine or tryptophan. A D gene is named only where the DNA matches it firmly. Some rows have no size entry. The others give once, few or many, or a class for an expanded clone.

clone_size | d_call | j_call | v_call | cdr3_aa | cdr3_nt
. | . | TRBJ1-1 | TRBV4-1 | CASSPGGSRRAEAFF | TGCGCCAGCAGCCCAGGAGGCAGCCGTCGGGCTGAAGCTTTCTTT
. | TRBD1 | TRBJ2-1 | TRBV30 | CAWSQGGQGALNEQFF | TGTGCCTGGAGTCAAGGGGGACAGGGGGCCCTAAATGAGCAGTTCTTC
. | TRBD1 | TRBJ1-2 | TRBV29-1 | CSVDGQGKDGYTF | TGCAGCGTTGACGGACAGGGGAAGGATGGCTACACCTTC
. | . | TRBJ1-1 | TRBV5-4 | CASSLLQGGTEAFF | TGTGCCAGCAGTCTTTTACAGGGCGGCACTGAAGCTTTCTTT
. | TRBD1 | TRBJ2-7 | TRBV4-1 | CASSKSKGTAYEQYF | TGCGCCAGCAGCAAATCAAAGGGGACAGCCTACGAGCAGTACTTC
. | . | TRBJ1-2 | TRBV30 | CAWRDIRGSDTPYGYTF | TGTGCCTGGAGGGATATCAGGGGTTCTGACACCCCCTATGGCTACACCTTC
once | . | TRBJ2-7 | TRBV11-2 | CAGGTGPYEQYF | TGTGCCGGGGGGACGGGTCCCTACGAGCAGTACTTC
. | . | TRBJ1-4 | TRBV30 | CAWRNGGALKEKLFF | TGTGCCTGGAGGAATGGAGGGGCCTTAAAGGAAAAACTGTTTTTT
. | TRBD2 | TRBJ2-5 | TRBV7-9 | CASSFFGGAGETQYF | TGTGCCAGCAGCTTCTTCGGGGGGGCCGGGGAGACCCAGTACTTC
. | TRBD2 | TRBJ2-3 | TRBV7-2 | CASSPRGGIDTQYF | TGTGCCAGCAGCCCGCGGGGGGGCATAGATACGCAGTATTTT
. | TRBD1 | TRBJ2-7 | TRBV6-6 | CASSYPGQGQPYEQYF | TGTGCCAGCAGCTACCCAGGACAGGGCCAACCCTACGAGCAGTACTTC
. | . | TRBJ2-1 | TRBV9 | CASSVGRYNEQFF | TGTGCCAGCAGCGTAGGTCGCTACAATGAGCAGTTCTTC
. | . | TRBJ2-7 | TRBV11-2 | CASSRTGSEGYEQYF | TGTGCCAGCAGCCGGACCGGGAGTGAGGGCTACGAGCAGTACTTC
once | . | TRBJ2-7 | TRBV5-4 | CASSRRSGAYEQYF | TGTGCCAGCAGCCGGAGGTCAGGGGCGTACGAGCAGTACTTC
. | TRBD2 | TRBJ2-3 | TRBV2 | CASSVAGSEDTQYF | TGTGCCAGCTCTGTAGCGGGGTCGGAAGATACGCAGTATTTT
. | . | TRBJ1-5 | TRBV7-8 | CASSLVGVGNQPQHF | TGTGCCAGCAGCTTAGTAGGGGTTGGCAATCAGCCCCAGCATTTT
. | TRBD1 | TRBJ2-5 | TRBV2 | CASSKTGKETQYF | TGTGCCAGCAGCAAGACAGGGAAAGAGACCCAGTACTTC
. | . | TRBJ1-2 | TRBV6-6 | CASTYGRNYGYTF | TGTGCCAGCACGTACGGGAGAAACTATGGCTACACCTTC
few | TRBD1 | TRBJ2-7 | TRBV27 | CASSKIRDRRSEQYF | TGTGCCAGCAGCAAAATCCGGGACAGAAGATCCGAGCAGTACTTC
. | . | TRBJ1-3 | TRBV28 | CASSLDISDANTIYF | TGTGCCAGCAGCCTCGACATCTCCGATGCAAACACCATATATTTT
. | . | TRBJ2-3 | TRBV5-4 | CASSEGLTSTDTQYF | TGTGCCAGCAGCGAGGGACTCACTAGCACAGATACGCAGTATTTT
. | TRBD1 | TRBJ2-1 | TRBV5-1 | CASSYRTGRSYNEQFF | TGCGCCAGCAGCTACCGGACAGGGAGGTCCTACAATGAGCAGTTCTTC
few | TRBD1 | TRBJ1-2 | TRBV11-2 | CASSLGGTGGAWGYTF | TGTGCCAGCAGCTTAGGGGGGACAGGGGGAGCGTGGGGCTACACCTTC
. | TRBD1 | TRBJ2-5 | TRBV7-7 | CASRGQFSETQYF | TGTGCCAGCAGGGGACAGTTTTCAGAGACCCAGTACTTC
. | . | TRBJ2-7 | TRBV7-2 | CASSFHPTGLDEQYF | TGTGCCAGCAGCTTCCACCCCACAGGGCTCGACGAGCAGTACTTC
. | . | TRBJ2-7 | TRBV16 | CASSLGQPYEQYF | TGTGCCAGCAGCCTAGGACAACCCTACGAGCAGTACTTC
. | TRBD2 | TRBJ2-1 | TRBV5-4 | CASSLSGRGLTSGDEQFF | TGTGCCAGCAGCTTGTCGGGACGGGGGTTGACTAGCGGGGATGAGCAGTTCTTC
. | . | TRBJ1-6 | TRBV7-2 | CASSPGHRGSPLHF | TGTGCCAGCAGCCCGGGACACCGGGGTTCACCCCTCCACTTT
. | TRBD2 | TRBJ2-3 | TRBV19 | CASSMPGTSGTDTQYF | TGTGCCAGTAGTATGCCCGGGACTAGCGGCACAGATACGCAGTATTTT
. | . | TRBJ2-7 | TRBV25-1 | CASSESLNSYEQYF | TGTGCCAGCAGTGAATCTTTAAACTCCTACGAGCAGTACTTC
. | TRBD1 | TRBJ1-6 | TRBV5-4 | CASSPGTGESPLHF | TGTGCCAGCAGCCCCGGGACAGGGGAATCACCCCTCCACTTT
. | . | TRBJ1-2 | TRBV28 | CASSIAGLRGYTF | TGTGCCAGCAGCATAGCGGGGCTCCGGGGCTACACCTTC
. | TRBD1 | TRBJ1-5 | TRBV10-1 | CASSRDRANGGNQPQHF | TGCGCCAGCAGCCGGGACAGAGCAAATGGTGGCAATCAGCCCCAGCATTTT
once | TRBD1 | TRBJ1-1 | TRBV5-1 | CASRRGRNTEAFF | TGCGCCAGCAGAAGGGGGCGGAACACTGAAGCTTTCTTT
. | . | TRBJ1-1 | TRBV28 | CASRIGQPNTEAFF | TGTGCCAGCAGGATTGGACAGCCGAACACTGAAGCTTTCTTT
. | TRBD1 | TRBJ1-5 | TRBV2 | CASSEQAGGMGNQPQHF | TGTGCCAGCAGTGAACAGGCAGGGGGCATGGGCAATCAGCCCCAGCATTTT
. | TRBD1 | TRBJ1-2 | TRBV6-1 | CASSRTGQGYTF | TGTGCCAGCTCTCGGACAGGGCAAGGCTACACCTTC
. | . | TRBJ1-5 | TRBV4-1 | CASSSRQDPNQPQHF | TGCGCCAGCAGCTCCAGACAGGATCCCAATCAGCCCCAGCATTTT
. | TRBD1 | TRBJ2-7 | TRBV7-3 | CASSLTGTAYEQYF | TGTGCCAGCAGCTTAACGGGGACAGCCTACGAGCAGTACTTC
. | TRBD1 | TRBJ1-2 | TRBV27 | CASSPHRDRQAYGYTF | TGTGCCAGCAGCCCCCACCGGGACAGGCAGGCCTATGGCTACACCTTC
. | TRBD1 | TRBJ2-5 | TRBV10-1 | CASSELFFCRDSQETQYF | TGCGCCAGCAGTGAGCTATTCTTTTGCCGGGACAGTCAAGAGACCCAGTACTTC
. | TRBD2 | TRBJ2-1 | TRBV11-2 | CASSFPGGTRDNEQFF | TGTGCCAGCAGCTTCCCCGGAGGGACTAGGGACAATGAGCAGTTCTTC
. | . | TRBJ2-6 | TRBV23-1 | CASSQSRVIPGANVLTF | TGCGCCAGCAGTCAATCCAGGGTAATTCCTGGGGCCAACGTCCTGACTTTC
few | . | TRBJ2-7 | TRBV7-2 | CASSRDWSSDEQYF | TGTGCCAGCAGCCGGGACTGGTCTAGCGACGAGCAGTACTTC
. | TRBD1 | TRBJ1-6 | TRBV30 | CAWSVTGDSPLHF | TGTGCCTGGAGTGTAACAGGGGATTCACCCCTCCACTTT
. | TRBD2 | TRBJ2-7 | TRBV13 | CASSIGLAGGNEQYF | TGTGCCAGCAGCATTGGACTAGCGGGGGGGAACGAGCAGTACTTC
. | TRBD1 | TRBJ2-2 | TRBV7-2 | CASSAYRGLNTGELFF | TGTGCCAGCAGCGCGTACAGGGGGCTAAACACCGGGGAGCTGTTTTTT
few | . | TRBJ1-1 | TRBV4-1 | CASSHGRENTEAFF | TGCGCCAGCAGCCACGGCAGGGAGAACACTGAAGCTTTCTTT
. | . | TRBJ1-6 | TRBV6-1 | CASSEAGHQTYNSPLHF | TGTGCCAGCAGTGAAGCAGGACACCAAACTTATAATTCACCCCTCCACTTT
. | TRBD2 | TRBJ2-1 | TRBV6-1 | CASRRTSGGANEQFF | TGTGCCAGCAGAAGGACTAGCGGGGGGGCAAATGAGCAGTTCTTC
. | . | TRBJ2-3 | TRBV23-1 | CASSHHATHFPVLSTDTQYF | TGCGCCAGCAGTCACCACGCCACCCACTTTCCGGTTCTTAGCACAGATACGCAGTATTTT
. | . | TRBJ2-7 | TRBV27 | CASCGTGIHEQYF | TGTGCCAGCTGCGGAACGGGGATCCACGAGCAGTACTTC
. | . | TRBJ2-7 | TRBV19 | CASRWTESYSYEQYF | TGTGCCAGTAGGTGGACAGAATCTTATTCCTACGAGCAGTACTTC
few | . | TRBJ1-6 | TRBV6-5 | CASSFFSRSPLHF | TGTGCCAGCAGTTTCTTCTCCAGGTCACCCCTCCACTTT
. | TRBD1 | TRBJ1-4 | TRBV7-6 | CASSWTGGKGEKLFF | TGTGCCAGCAGCTGGACAGGGGGCAAGGGGGAAAAACTGTTTTTT
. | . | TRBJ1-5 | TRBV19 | CASSMDSYSNQPQHF | TGTGCCAGTAGTATGGACAGTTATAGCAATCAGCCCCAGCATTTT
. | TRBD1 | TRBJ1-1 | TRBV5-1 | CASSKAGQVNTEAFF | TGCGCCAGCAGCAAGGCGGGACAGGTTAACACTGAAGCTTTCTTT
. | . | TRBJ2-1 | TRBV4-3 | CASSQGRGHSRNEQFF | TGCGCCAGCAGCCAAGGGAGGGGCCATTCGAGGAATGAGCAGTTCTTC